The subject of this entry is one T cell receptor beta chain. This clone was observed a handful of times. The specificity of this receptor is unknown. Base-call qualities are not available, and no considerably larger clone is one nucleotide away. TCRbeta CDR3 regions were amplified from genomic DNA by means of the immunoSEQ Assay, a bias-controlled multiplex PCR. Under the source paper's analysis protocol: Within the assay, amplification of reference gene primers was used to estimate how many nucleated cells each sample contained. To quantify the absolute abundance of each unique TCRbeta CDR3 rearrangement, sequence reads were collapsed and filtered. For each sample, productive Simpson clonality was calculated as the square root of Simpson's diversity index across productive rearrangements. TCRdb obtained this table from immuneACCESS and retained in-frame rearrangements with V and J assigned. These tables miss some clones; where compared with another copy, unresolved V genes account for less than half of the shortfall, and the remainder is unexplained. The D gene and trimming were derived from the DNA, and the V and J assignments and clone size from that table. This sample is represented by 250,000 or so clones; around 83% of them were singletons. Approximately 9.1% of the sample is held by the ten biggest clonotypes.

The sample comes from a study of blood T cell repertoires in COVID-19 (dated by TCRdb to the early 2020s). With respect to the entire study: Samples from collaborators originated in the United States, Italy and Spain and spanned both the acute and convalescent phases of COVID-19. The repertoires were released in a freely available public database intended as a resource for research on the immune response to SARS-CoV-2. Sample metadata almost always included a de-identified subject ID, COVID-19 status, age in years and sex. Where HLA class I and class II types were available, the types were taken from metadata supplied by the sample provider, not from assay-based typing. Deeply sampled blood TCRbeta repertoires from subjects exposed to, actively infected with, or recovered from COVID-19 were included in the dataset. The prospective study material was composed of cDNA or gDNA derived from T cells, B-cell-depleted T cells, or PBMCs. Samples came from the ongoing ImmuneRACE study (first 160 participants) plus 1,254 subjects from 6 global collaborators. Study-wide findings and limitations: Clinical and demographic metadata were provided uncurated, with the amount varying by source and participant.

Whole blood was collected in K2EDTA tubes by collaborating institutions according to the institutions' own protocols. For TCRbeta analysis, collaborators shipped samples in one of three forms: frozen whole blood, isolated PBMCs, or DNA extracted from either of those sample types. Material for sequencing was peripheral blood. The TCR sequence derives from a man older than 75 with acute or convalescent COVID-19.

The DNA sequence reads TGTGCCAGCAGTGCTATAGCGGGGCTAAACACCGGGGAGCTGTTTTTT. Its coded protein is CASSAIAGLNTGELFF. The V and J segments used are TRBV6-1 and TRBJ2-2, and TRBD2 aligns with 8 junction nucleotides. V is trimmed back by 4 bases and J by 2 bases, and the junction contains 6 bases that no gene match accounts for. Sequences MNHNS (CDR1) and SASEGT (CDR2) are obtained from the germline V gene. Including the terminal cysteine and phenylalanine, the CDR3 comprises 16 residues. The retained sequence is limited to the CDR3, 48 bases, with the frame set at the first base.